The 5 T cell receptor beta chains below come from one sample, sequenced in a study of blood T cell repertoires in COVID-19. Libraries were prepared by immunoSEQ multiplex PCR; TCRdb keeps only in-frame clonotypes and omits some of them. This table holds roughly 250,000 clones, around 90% found once. The sequencing sample was made of PBMCs or T cells enriched from blood (not recorded which). These receptors were collected from a woman aged 25-40 years with acute COVID-19.

This clone was recorded only once. V usage is TRBV28 and J usage is TRBJ1-2, with 10 bases that match TRBD1. The CDR3 contains 14 residues. From germline, CDR1 is MDHEN and CDR2 SYDVKM. V lost 7 bases, J lost 0 bases, and 2 bases stayed unmatched. The chain's CDR3 is CASNGQGANYGYTF. CDR3 nucleotide sequence: TGTGCCAGCAATGGACAGGGGGCTAACTATGGCTACACCTTC.

The chain carries TRBV28 and TRBJ2-1, with 9 nucleotides matching TRBD1. CDR3 size: 15 residues. The ends lost 6 bases at V and 8 bases at J; junction bases unmatched: 11. Germline V gives CDR1 MDHEN, CDR2 SYDVKM. The CDR3 coding sequence is TGTGCCAGCAGCTCCACAGGGGGCGATTTCGATGAGCAGTTCTTC. Translating gives CASSSTGGDFDEQFF.

The chain links TRBV3-1 (or the pseudogene TRBV3-2) to TRBJ1-2; tentatively, D is TRBD1 (6 bases). CDR3 length equals 15 residues. The V end lost 0 bases, the J end lost 4 bases, and 12 bases lay between the germline ends. Looked up from germline, CDR1 is LGHDT and CDR2 is YNNKEL (reference sequence). The CDR3 DNA sequence: TGTGCCAGCAGCCAAGATGACAGGATAACCTATGGCTACACCTTC. It translates to CASSQDDRITYGYTF.

This clone was observed a few times. The rearrangement links TRBV20-1 to TRBJ2-7, with 7 bases matching TRBD2. The CDR3 is made up of 16 amino acids. The trim removed 3 bases at V and 5 bases at J, leaving 16 bases unmatched. CDR1 is DFQATT, CDR2 SNEGSKA, per germline (reference sequence). Written as DNA, the CDR3 is TGCAGTGCTAGTGGAGAAGCGGGGATGCTCTCTGACGAGCAGTACTTC. Its protein product is CSASGEAGMLSDEQYF.

The chain is built from TRBV7-8 and TRBJ1-5; 8 nucleotides match TRBD1. The CDR3 totals 15 residues. With 3 bases clipped from V and 6 bases from J, the junction kept 7 bases outside the gene matches. Germline CDR1 and CDR2: SGHVS and FQNEAQ. Written as DNA, the CDR3 is TGTGCCAGCAGCTTGGGCCAGGGGGCAGGTCAGCCCCAGCATTTT. Protein: CASSLGQGAGQPQHF. Based on the CDR3 plus reference TRBV7-8 and TRBJ1-5, the full variable domain is GAGVSQSPRYKVAKRGQDVALRCDPISGHVSLFWYQQALGQGPEFLTYFQNEAQLDKSGLPSDRFFAERPEGSVSTLKIQRTQQEDSAVYLCASSLGQGAGQPQHFGDGTRLSIL.